This entry describes one T cell receptor (beta chain). Assay used: immunoSEQ multiplex PCR; TCRdb lists only in-frame clones, some missing. In the table there are under 3,000 clones, 70% to 75% of which are singletons. The entry originates in a study of T cells after posttransplantation cyclophosphamide. This clonotype originated in a man aged 25 to 40 with a blood cancer, CMV-positive, and with a related stem cell donor. Sequencing input: PBMCs.

The CDR3: CASSAVGTASGNTIYF. CDR3 sequence (DNA): TGTGCCAGCAGTGCCGTAGGGACAGCTTCTGGAAACACCATATATTTT. The chain recombines TRBV6-1 with TRBJ1-3; 7 nucleotides match TRBD1. The CDR3 has 16 residues. The junction had 7 bases not matched to a gene; V was cut back by 4 bases and J by 1 base. Germline values: CDR1 MNHNS, CDR2 SASEGT.